The entry below describes one T cell receptor (beta chain). The entry originates in a study of blood T cell repertoires in COVID-19. Study at large: Whether acute or convalescent, the COVID-19 samples came from the United States, Italy and Spain. Sources were T cells, B-cell-depleted T cells, or PBMCs; the material itself was cDNA or gDNA.

Germline V gene sequence: CDR1 SGHRS, CDR2 YFSETQ. V lost 5 bases and J lost 8, with 11 bases in between. The CDR3 has 12 residues. Authors' processing steps: Reference gene primer amplification yielded estimated nucleated cell counts. Clones were read by immunoSEQ multiplex PCR, and TCRdb kept only the in-frame ones, dropping some. V and J calls and clone size follow that table, whereas D and trimming were derived from the DNA. The profile shows under 200,000 clones, roughly 91% of them singletons. This sequence originates from a man in his forties with active or convalescent COVID-19. Material: peripheral blood. The genes are TRBV5-1 and TRBJ2-1, with D possibly matching TRBD2 (7 bases). CDR3: CASRGGRDEQFF. The CDR3 DNA reads as TGCGCCAGCAGGGGGGGGCGGGATGAGCAGTTCTTC.